This is a list of T cell receptor beta chains from one sample in a study of blood T cells in healthy people across ages. TCRdb passed the 5' RACE reads through MiXCR, listing each CDR3 protein once. The sample lists 1.5 million to 2 million distinct CDR3 sequences, 28% occurring once. Input material: blood. The receptors were sampled from a woman in her twenties or thirties in good health. CDR3s include the opening cysteine and the closing phenylalanine or tryptophan. D genes are given only for firm matches. Expanded clones get a size class; other rows say once, few or many, or leave the size out.

J: TRBJ2-5; D: TRBD1; size: many; V: TRBV15; DNA: TGTGCCACCAGCAGAGATGGGGGACAGGGGTTGGAGACCCAGTACTTC; CDR3: CATSRDGGQGLETQYF
J: TRBJ1-1; D: NA; size: NA; V: TRBV12-3/TRBV12-4; DNA: TGTGCCAGCAGCCCTGACAGGTCCAACACTGAAGCTTTCTTT; CDR3: CASSPDRSNTEAFF
J: TRBJ1-1; D: TRBD1; size: NA; V: TRBV7-9; DNA: TGTGCCAGCAGCCCCAGGGGCAGGGGGCATACTGAAGCTTTCTTT; CDR3: CASSPRGRGHTEAFF
J: TRBJ2-5; D: TRBD2; size: NA; V: TRBV20-1; DNA: TGCAGTGCTAGAGAACCCACCCGGACTAGTCCCCACCAAGAGACCCAGTACTTC; CDR3: CSAREPTRTSPHQETQYF
J: TRBJ2-3; D: NA; size: few; V: TRBV6-2/TRBV6-3; DNA: TGTGCCAGCAGTCTACGTGGCGGAATGTACCGCACAGATACGCAGTATTTT; CDR3: CASSLRGGMYRTDTQYF
J: TRBJ2-7; D: TRBD2; size: few; V: TRBV6-2/TRBV6-3; DNA: TGTGCCAGCAGCCCCGGGACTAGCGGGTTCTACGAGCAGTACTTC; CDR3: CASSPGTSGFYEQYF
J: TRBJ2-7; D: NA; size: many; V: TRBV12-3/TRBV12-4; DNA: TGTGCCAGCAGTTTAGCGGGAGGTTACGAGCAGTACTTC; CDR3: CASSLAGGYEQYF
J: TRBJ2-5; D: TRBD1; size: few; V: TRBV19; DNA: TGTGCCAGTGGGACAGGGCCCCAAGAGACCCAGTACTTC; CDR3: CASGTGPQETQYF
J: TRBJ1-6; D: NA; size: NA; V: TRBV7-3; DNA: TGTGCCAGCAGCTTAACAGGGCAGGGGATTTCACCCCTCCACTTT; CDR3: CASSLTGQGISPLHF
J: TRBJ2-6; D: NA; size: NA; V: TRBV12-3/TRBV12-4; DNA: TGTGCCAGCAGTTTAATAGGCGGGATCTCTGGGGCCAACGTCCTGACTTTC; CDR3: CASSLIGGISGANVLTF
J: TRBJ2-6; D: NA; size: many; V: TRBV9; DNA: TGTGCCAGCAGCTTCAGGGAATTGAGCTCTGGGGCCAACGTCCTGACTTTC; CDR3: CASSFRELSSGANVLTF